Described below is a single T cell receptor (beta chain) sequence and its context. The data were obtained in a study of blood T cell repertoires in COVID-19. Across the study: From the United States, Italy and Spain came samples of acute and convalescent COVID-19. Sample material is recorded as cDNA or gDNA derived from T cells, B-cell-depleted T cells, or PBMCs.

Per the original data handling: Amplification from reference gene primers served as the basis for estimated nucleated cell counts. TCRdb keeps only in-frame clones here, not all; method: immunoSEQ multiplex PCR. Clone size and V and J calls were adopted from that table, with D and trimming inferred from the DNA. The repertoire holds some 15,000 clones, with 80% to 90% as singletons. Germline CDR1 reads SQVTM; CDR2 reads ANQGSEA. V was pared by 4 bases and J by 4 bases, with 11 bases between. This CDR3 comprises 13 residues. Material for sequencing was peripheral blood. The TCR sequence derives from a man aged 50-59 years with active COVID-19. The chain links TRBV29-1 to TRBJ1-5; D possibly corresponds to TRBD1 (5 bases). The CDR3 bases are TGCAGCGTTGGGAGGGGCTTGAATCAGCCCCAGCATTTT. Translating it yields CSVGRGLNQPQHF.